The rows below give T cell receptor beta chains drawn from one sample of a study of blood T cells in healthy people across ages. Via MiXCR, TCRdb re-called the 5' RACE reads, giving one row per CDR3 protein. The table records approximately 730,000 distinct CDR3 sequences, roughly 41% of them present only once. Sequencing used blood. Receptors were obtained from a woman aged 55-69 years in good health. The CDR3 runs from the conserved cysteine through the conserved F or W. A D gene is named only where the DNA matches it firmly. Clone size is not always given. Where it is, it says once, few, many or a class for expanded clones.

size: NA
J: TRBJ2-5
D: NA
V: TRBV7-8
CDR3: CASRSSLGGGETQYF
DNA: TGTGCCAGCCGCTCATCCCTAGGGGGAGGGGAGACCCAGTACTTC

size: NA
J: TRBJ2-5
D: NA
V: TRBV7-2
CDR3: CASSEARVETQYF
DNA: TGTGCCAGCAGCGAAGCTAGGGTAGAGACCCAGTACTTC

size: few
J: TRBJ2-7
D: TRBD1
V: TRBV6-2/TRBV6-3
CDR3: CASSPPPGGGFEQYF
DNA: TGTGCCAGCAGCCCACCCCCAGGGGGTGGCTTCGAGCAGTACTTC

size: few
J: TRBJ2-3
D: NA
V: TRBV12-3/TRBV12-4
CDR3: CASSFGVDTQYF
DNA: TGTGCCAGCAGTTTTGGAGTAGATACGCAGTATTTT

size: many
J: TRBJ2-1
D: NA
V: TRBV20-1
CDR3: CSARDPGASPPSSYNEQFF
DNA: TGCAGTGCTAGAGATCCCGGGGCTAGCCCCCCGAGCTCCTACAATGAGCAGTTCTTC

size: NA
J: TRBJ1-2
D: NA
V: TRBV9
CDR3: CASSTQGWVNGYTF
DNA: TGTGCCAGCAGCACTCAGGGTTGGGTAAATGGCTACACCTTC

size: few
J: TRBJ2-5
D: TRBD2
V: TRBV5-6
CDR3: CASSLGLADQETQYF
DNA: TGTGCCAGCAGCTTGGGGCTAGCGGACCAAGAGACCCAGTACTTC

size: NA
J: TRBJ2-1
D: TRBD2
V: TRBV20-1
CDR3: CSARGLAREQFF
DNA: TGCAGTGCTAGGGGACTAGCTCGTGAGCAGTTCTTC

size: NA
J: TRBJ2-7
D: NA
V: TRBV20-1
CDR3: CSARRKGDEQYF
DNA: TGCAGTGCTAGACGGAAGGGTGACGAGCAGTACTTC

size: few
J: TRBJ2-4
D: NA
V: TRBV27
CDR3: CASSLSPDPQNIQYF
DNA: TGTGCCAGCAGTTTATCCCCGGACCCTCAGAACATTCAGTACTTC

size: NA
J: TRBJ2-7
D: TRBD2
V: TRBV20-1
CDR3: CSASESGRVNYEQYF
DNA: TGCAGTGCTAGTGAAAGCGGGAGGGTTAACTACGAGCAGTACTTC

size: few
J: TRBJ2-1
D: NA
V: TRBV20-1
CDR3: CSAGSRTEQFF
DNA: TGCAGTGCGGGCTCTAGGACTGAGCAGTTCTTC

size: few
J: TRBJ2-7
D: TRBD2
V: TRBV6-6
CDR3: CASSYGTSASYEQYF
DNA: TGTGCCAGCAGTTACGGGACTAGCGCTTCCTACGAGCAGTACTTC

size: NA
J: TRBJ2-3
D: NA
V: TRBV3-1
CDR3: CASSPVGDLADTQYF
DNA: TGTGCCAGCAGCCCCGTGGGGGATTTGGCAGATACGCAGTATTTT

size: many
J: TRBJ2-5
D: NA
V: TRBV2
CDR3: CASRVLVRETQYF
DNA: TGTGCCAGCAGAGTACTAGTCCGAGAGACCCAGTACTTC

size: NA
J: TRBJ2-7
D: TRBD2
V: TRBV7-9
CDR3: CASSLDPAGTRAYEQYF
DNA: TGTGCCAGCAGCTTAGATCCTGCCGGGACTAGAGCCTACGAGCAGTACTTC

size: many
J: TRBJ2-7
D: TRBD1
V: TRBV4-3
CDR3: CASSQGTGKYEQYF
DNA: TGCGCCAGCAGCCAAGGGACAGGGAAGTACGAGCAGTACTTC

size: few
J: TRBJ2-7
D: TRBD1
V: TRBV15
CDR3: CATSNPDRGFYEQYF
DNA: TGTGCCACCAGCAACCCGGACAGGGGGTTCTACGAGCAGTACTTC

size: few
J: TRBJ1-4
D: NA
V: TRBV2
CDR3: CASRVLQGKLFF
DNA: TGTGCCAGCAGAGTCCTACAAGGAAAACTGTTTTTT

size: few
J: TRBJ2-5
D: TRBD2
V: TRBV5-1
CDR3: CASSHGLAVQETQYF
DNA: TGCGCCAGCAGTCACGGACTAGCGGTGCAAGAGACCCAGTACTTC

size: NA
J: TRBJ1-2
D: NA
V: TRBV16
CDR3: CASSQSGGRGYTF
DNA: TGTGCCAGCAGCCAATCGGGGGGCCGGGGCTACACCTTC

size: NA
J: TRBJ2-3
D: TRBD2
V: TRBV5-1
CDR3: CASSPGTLAGVTDTQYF
DNA: TGCGCCAGCAGCCCAGGAACACTAGCGGGGGTCACAGATACGCAGTATTTT

size: NA
J: TRBJ1-6
D: NA
V: TRBV6-5
CDR3: CASSYDSPRRPGNSPLHF
DNA: TGTGCCAGCAGTTACGACTCCCCCCGACGACCCGGGAATTCACCCCTCCACTTT

size: NA
J: TRBJ1-1
D: NA
V: TRBV25-1
CDR3: CASTRAAGNTEAFF
DNA: TGTGCCAGCACCAGGGCGGCAGGGAACACTGAAGCTTTCTTT

size: NA
J: TRBJ2-3
D: TRBD1
V: TRBV12-3/TRBV12-4
CDR3: CASSLIDRGPDTQYF
DNA: TGTGCCAGCAGTTTAATCGACAGGGGGCCGGATACGCAGTATTTT

size: NA
J: TRBJ2-5
D: NA
V: TRBV3-1
CDR3: CASSQDLGAQYF
DNA: TGTGCCAGCAGCCAAGATCTAGGGGCCCAGTACTTC

size: few
J: TRBJ2-3
D: NA
V: TRBV5-5
CDR3: CASSFLGLPDTQYF
DNA: TGTGCCAGCAGCTTTTTGGGGCTTCCAGATACGCAGTATTTT

size: few
J: TRBJ2-1
D: TRBD2
V: TRBV20-1
CDR3: CSARTSSDEQFF
DNA: TGCAGTGCCAGGACTAGCAGCGATGAGCAGTTCTTC

size: few
J: TRBJ2-1
D: NA
V: TRBV4-2
CDR3: CASSQERAERASYNEQFF
DNA: TGTGCCAGCAGCCAAGAAAGGGCCGAGCGGGCGTCCTACAATGAGCAGTTCTTC

size: many
J: TRBJ2-5
D: NA
V: TRBV12-3/TRBV12-4
CDR3: CASSLGRQETQYF
DNA: TGTGCCAGCAGCCTCGGAAGGCAAGAGACCCAGTACTTC

size: NA
J: TRBJ1-1
D: NA
V: TRBV9
CDR3: CASSVAPGTAEAFF
DNA: TGTGCCAGCAGCGTAGCTCCAGGGACGGCTGAAGCTTTCTTT

size: NA
J: TRBJ2-3
D: NA
V: TRBV18
CDR3: CASSPPGGRADTQYF
DNA: TGTGCCAGCTCACCACCGGGGGGTCGGGCAGATACGCAGTATTTT

size: few
J: TRBJ2-7
D: NA
V: TRBV4-3
CDR3: CASSQGLREDGLYEQYF
DNA: TGCGCCAGCAGCCAAGGCCTCCGAGAGGATGGACTCTACGAGCAGTACTTC

size: NA
J: TRBJ2-3
D: NA
V: TRBV7-2
CDR3: CASSTSPAGFTDTQYF
DNA: TGTGCCAGCAGCACCAGCCCCGCGGGTTTTACAGATACGCAGTATTTT

size: NA
J: TRBJ2-7
D: TRBD2
V: TRBV3-1
CDR3: CASSQDSGPSSYEQYF
DNA: TGTGCCAGCAGCCAAGATAGCGGGCCTAGCTCCTACGAGCAGTACTTC

size: NA
J: TRBJ2-7
D: TRBD2
V: TRBV12-3/TRBV12-4
CDR3: CASSLRASGGLEDYEQYF
DNA: TGTGCCAGCAGTTTAAGGGCTAGCGGGGGCCTAGAGGACTACGAGCAGTACTTC

size: NA
J: TRBJ2-5
D: TRBD2
V: TRBV5-1
CDR3: CASSLGAAGVQETQYF
DNA: TGCGCCAGCAGCTTGGGAGCAGCGGGAGTCCAGGAGACCCAGTACTTC

size: NA
J: TRBJ1-1
D: NA
V: TRBV2
CDR3: CASRETWPTEAFF
DNA: TGTGCCAGCAGAGAAACATGGCCCACTGAAGCTTTCTTT

size: NA
J: TRBJ1-4
D: NA
V: TRBV5-1
CDR3: CASSLGVEGRGVEKLFF
DNA: TGCGCCAGCAGCTTGGGGGTCGAAGGGAGGGGAGTTGAAAAACTGTTTTTT

size: NA
J: TRBJ2-2
D: NA
V: TRBV11-1
CDR3: CASSPRQALGELFF
DNA: TGTGCCAGCAGCCCTAGACAGGCCCTCGGGGAGCTGTTTTTT

size: few
J: TRBJ2-5
D: NA
V: TRBV19
CDR3: CASSMRPGAQYF
DNA: TGTGCCAGTAGTATGAGACCCGGCGCCCAGTACTTC

size: once
J: TRBJ1-1
D: NA
V: TRBV9
CDR3: CASSVVGSGSNTEAFF
DNA: TGTGCCAGCAGCGTAGTCGGTAGTGGCTCGAACACTGAAGCTTTCTTT

size: once
J: TRBJ2-1
D: TRBD2
V: TRBV12-3/TRBV12-4
CDR3: CASSFLAGRGNEQFF
DNA: TGTGCCAGCAGTTTCTTAGCGGGGAGAGGTAATGAGCAGTTCTTC

size: NA
J: TRBJ2-3
D: TRBD2
V: TRBV4-3
CDR3: CASSQVPGGFTDTQYF
DNA: TGCGCCAGCAGCCAAGTTCCGGGGGGATTCACAGATACGCAGTATTTT

size: few
J: TRBJ2-7
D: TRBD1
V: TRBV7-9
CDR3: CASSSNRRGGQETYEQYF
DNA: TGTGCCAGCAGCTCCAACAGACGAGGGGGACAGGAGACCTACGAGCAGTACTTC

size: NA
J: TRBJ1-1
D: TRBD1
V: TRBV6-2/TRBV6-3
CDR3: CASTGQGARSTEAFF
DNA: TGTGCCAGCACAGGACAGGGGGCAAGGAGCACTGAAGCTTTCTTT

size: NA
J: TRBJ2-1
D: TRBD2
V: TRBV7-3
CDR3: CASALREDGEQFF
DNA: TGTGCCAGCGCATTGCGGGAGGACGGAGAGCAGTTCTTC

size: NA
J: TRBJ2-7
D: TRBD1
V: TRBV9
CDR3: CASSVGDRDTYEQYF
DNA: TGTGCCAGCAGCGTGGGGGACAGGGATACCTACGAGCAGTACTTC

size: many
J: TRBJ2-3
D: NA
V: TRBV7-9
CDR3: CASSLGETDTQYF
DNA: TGTGCCAGCAGCTTGGGGGAGACAGATACGCAGTATTTT

size: few
J: TRBJ2-1
D: NA
V: TRBV29-1
CDR3: CSVEGGAAYNEQFF
DNA: TGCAGCGTTGAAGGGGGGGCCGCCTACAATGAGCAGTTCTTC

size: once
J: TRBJ2-2
D: NA
V: TRBV5-1
CDR3: CASSLADTSSGELFF
DNA: TGCGCCAGCAGCTTGGCCGACACTAGCTCCGGGGAGCTGTTTTTT

size: NA
J: TRBJ2-7
D: NA
V: TRBV11-2
CDR3: CASRNGQFSYEQYF
DNA: TGTGCCAGCAGAAACGGACAATTCTCCTACGAGCAGTACTTC

size: few
J: TRBJ2-1
D: NA
V: TRBV18
CDR3: CASSMSPGANYNEQFF
DNA: TGTGCCAGCTCAATGAGCCCAGGGGCGAATTACAATGAGCAGTTCTTC

size: many
J: TRBJ2-7
D: NA
V: TRBV14
CDR3: CASSQVSEQYF
DNA: TGTGCCAGCAGCCAAGTTTCCGAGCAGTACTTC

size: few
J: TRBJ2-3
D: NA
V: TRBV12-3/TRBV12-4
CDR3: CAARDLGTDTQYF
DNA: TGTGCCGCCCGGGACTTAGGCACAGATACGCAGTATTTT

size: NA
J: TRBJ2-7
D: NA
V: TRBV20-1
CDR3: CSARDPIRSPGHISYEQYF
DNA: TGCAGTGCTAGAGATCCCATCCGATCCCCGGGACACATATCCTACGAGCAGTACTTC

size: NA
J: TRBJ2-1
D: TRBD2
V: TRBV27
CDR3: CASSLFSGSNYNEQFF
DNA: TGTGCCAGCAGTTTATTTAGCGGGAGTAACTACAATGAGCAGTTCTTC

size: NA
J: TRBJ2-7
D: NA
V: TRBV28
CDR3: CASTSPGRSYEQYF
DNA: TGTGCCAGCACCTCCCCGGGACGGTCCTACGAGCAGTACTTC